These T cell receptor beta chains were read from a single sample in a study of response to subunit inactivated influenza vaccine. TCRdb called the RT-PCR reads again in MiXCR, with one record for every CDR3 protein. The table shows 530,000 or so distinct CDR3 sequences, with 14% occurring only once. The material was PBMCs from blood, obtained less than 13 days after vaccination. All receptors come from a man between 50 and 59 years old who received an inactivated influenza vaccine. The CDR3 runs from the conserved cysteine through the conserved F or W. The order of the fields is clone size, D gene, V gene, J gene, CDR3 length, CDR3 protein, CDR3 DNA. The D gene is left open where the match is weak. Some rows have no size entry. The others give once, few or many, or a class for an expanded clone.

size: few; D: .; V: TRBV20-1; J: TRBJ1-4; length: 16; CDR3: CSARETLGSTNEKLFF; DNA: TGCAGTGCTAGGGAGACACTTGGATCAACTAATGAAAAACTGTTTTTT
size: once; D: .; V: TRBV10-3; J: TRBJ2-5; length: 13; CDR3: CAIRLQGGETQYF; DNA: TGTGCCATCAGACTGCAGGGCGGGGAGACCCAGTACTTC
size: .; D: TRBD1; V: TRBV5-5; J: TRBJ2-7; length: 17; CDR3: CASSFGYTGTGTYEQYF; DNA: TGTGCCAGCAGCTTTGGGTATACCGGGACAGGGACCTACGAGCAGTACTTC
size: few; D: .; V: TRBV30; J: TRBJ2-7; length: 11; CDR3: CAWSIPGVQYF; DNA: TGTGCCTGGAGTATCCCAGGGGTTCAGTACTTC
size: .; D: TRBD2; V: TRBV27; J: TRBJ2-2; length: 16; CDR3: CASSLRGGPNTGELFF; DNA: TGTGCCAGCAGTTTACGGGGGGGCCCGAACACCGGGGAGCTGTTTTTT
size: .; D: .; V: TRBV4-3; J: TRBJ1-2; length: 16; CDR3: CASSQFGDYSGYGYTF; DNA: TGCGCCAGCAGCCAATTTGGGGACTATAGCGGCTATGGCTACACCTTC
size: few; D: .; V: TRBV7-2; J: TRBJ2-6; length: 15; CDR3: CASSKGMAGANVLTF; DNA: TGTGCCAGCAGTAAAGGAATGGCTGGGGCCAACGTCCTGACTTTC
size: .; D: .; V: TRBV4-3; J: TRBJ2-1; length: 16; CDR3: CASSQESSATYNEQFF; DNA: TGCGCCAGCAGCCAAGAGAGTAGCGCAACCTACAATGAGCAGTTCTTC
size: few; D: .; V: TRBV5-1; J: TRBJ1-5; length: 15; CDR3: CASSLEGSGNQPQHF; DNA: TGCGCCAGCAGCTTGGAGGGTAGCGGCAATCAGCCCCAGCATTTT
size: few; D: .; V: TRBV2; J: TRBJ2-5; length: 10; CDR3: CASSEQTQYF; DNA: TGTGCCAGCAGTGAGCAGACCCAGTACTTC
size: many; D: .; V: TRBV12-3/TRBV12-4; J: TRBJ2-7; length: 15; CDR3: CASSLGGALSYEQYF; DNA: TGTGCCAGCAGTTTAGGAGGAGCCCTCTCCTACGAGCAGTACTTC
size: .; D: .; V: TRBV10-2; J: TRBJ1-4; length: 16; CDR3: CASSEQIRGSGEKLFF; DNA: TGCGCCAGCAGTGAACAGATAAGGGGATCAGGTGAAAAACTGTTTTTT
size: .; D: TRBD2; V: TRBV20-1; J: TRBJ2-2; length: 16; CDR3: CSARDRLWGGTGELFF; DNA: TGCAGTGCTAGAGATCGACTTTGGGGGGGCACCGGGGAGCTGTTTTTT
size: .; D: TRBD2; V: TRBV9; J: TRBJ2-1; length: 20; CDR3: CASSVEGLAGGTPLYNEQFF; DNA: TGTGCCAGCAGCGTAGAGGGACTAGCGGGAGGAACACCTCTCTACAATGAGCAGTTCTTC
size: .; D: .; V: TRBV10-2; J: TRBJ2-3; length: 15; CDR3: CASSELTGGTDTQYF; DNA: TGCGCCAGCAGTGAGCTAACCGGGGGCACAGATACGCAGTATTTT
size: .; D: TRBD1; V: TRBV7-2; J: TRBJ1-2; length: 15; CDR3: CASSLRTGGNYGYTF; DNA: TGTGCCAGCAGCCTAAGGACAGGGGGCAACTATGGCTACACCTTC
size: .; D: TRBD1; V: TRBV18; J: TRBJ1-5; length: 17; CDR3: CASSLSKTGGYNQPQHF; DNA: TGTGCCAGCTCACTTTCGAAGACAGGGGGGTACAATCAGCCCCAGCATTTT
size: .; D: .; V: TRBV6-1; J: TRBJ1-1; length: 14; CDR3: CASSEAGADTEAFF; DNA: TGTGCCAGCAGTGAAGCAGGGGCGGACACTGAAGCTTTCTTT
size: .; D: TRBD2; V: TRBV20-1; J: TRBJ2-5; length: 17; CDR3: CSAPRLSGRAGQETQYF; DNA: TGCAGTGCTCCACGACTGAGCGGGAGGGCGGGCCAAGAGACCCAGTACTTC
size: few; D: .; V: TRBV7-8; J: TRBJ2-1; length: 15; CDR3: CASSFRDSPGNEQFF; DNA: TGTGCCAGCAGCTTCCGGGACTCCCCAGGGAATGAGCAGTTCTTC
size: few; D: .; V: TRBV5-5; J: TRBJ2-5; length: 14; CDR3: CASSLGVTQETQYF; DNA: TGTGCCAGCAGCTTGGGGGTAACTCAAGAGACCCAGTACTTC
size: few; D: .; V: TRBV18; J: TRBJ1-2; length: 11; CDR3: CASSTMGGYTF; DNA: TGTGCCAGCTCTACCATGGGGGGCTACACCTTC
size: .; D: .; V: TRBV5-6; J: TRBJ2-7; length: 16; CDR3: CASSLARTVFQYEQYF; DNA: TGTGCCAGCAGCTTGGCACGGACAGTGTTCCAGTACGAGCAGTACTTC
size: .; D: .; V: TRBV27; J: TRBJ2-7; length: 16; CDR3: CASSFSSGTLSYEQYF; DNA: TGTGCCAGCAGTTTCTCCTCCGGGACCCTTTCCTACGAGCAGTACTTC
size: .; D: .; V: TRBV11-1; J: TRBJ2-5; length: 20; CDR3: CASSLAFSAGRFYQGETQYF; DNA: TGTGCCAGCAGCTTAGCGTTCTCCGCGGGAAGGTTTTATCAAGGAGAGACCCAGTACTTC
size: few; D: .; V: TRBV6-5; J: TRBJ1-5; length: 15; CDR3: CASSYSRYLNQPQHF; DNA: TGTGCCAGCAGTTATTCACGGTACCTCAATCAGCCCCAGCATTTT
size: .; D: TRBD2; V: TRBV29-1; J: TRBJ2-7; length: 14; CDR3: CSVELVAGAYEQYF; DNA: TGCAGCGTTGAATTAGTAGCGGGAGCCTACGAGCAGTACTTC
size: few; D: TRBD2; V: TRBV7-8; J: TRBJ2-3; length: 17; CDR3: CASSFALGGGITDTQYF; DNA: TGTGCCAGCAGCTTCGCCTTGGGGGGGGGGATTACAGATACGCAGTATTTT
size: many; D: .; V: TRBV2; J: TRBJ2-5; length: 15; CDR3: CASSEEGQRRETQYF; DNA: TGTGCCAGCAGTGAAGAGGGCCAGAGAAGGGAGACCCAGTACTTC
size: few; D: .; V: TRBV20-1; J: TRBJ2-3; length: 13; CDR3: CSARRGITDTQYF; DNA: TGCAGTGCTCGGAGAGGGATCACAGATACGCAGTATTTT
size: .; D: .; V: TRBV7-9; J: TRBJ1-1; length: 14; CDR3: CASGGGSGGTEAFF; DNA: TGTGCCAGTGGGGGGGGATCCGGAGGGACTGAAGCTTTCTTT
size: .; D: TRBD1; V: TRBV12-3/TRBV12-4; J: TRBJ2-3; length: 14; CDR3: CASSGRDSTDTQYF; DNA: TGTGCCAGCAGTGGCCGGGACAGTACAGATACGCAGTATTTT
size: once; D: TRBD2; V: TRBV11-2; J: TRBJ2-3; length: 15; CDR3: CASSSGLAGGYTQYF; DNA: TGTGCCAGCAGCTCGGGACTAGCGGGAGGGTATACGCAGTATTTT
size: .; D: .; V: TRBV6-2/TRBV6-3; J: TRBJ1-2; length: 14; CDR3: CASSYSGGNYGYTF; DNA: TGTGCCAGCAGTTACTCAGGGGGGAACTATGGCTACACCTTC
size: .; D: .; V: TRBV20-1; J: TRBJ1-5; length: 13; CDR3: CSATREKSEPQHF; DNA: TGCAGTGCTACGAGAGAAAAGTCGGAGCCCCAGCATTTT
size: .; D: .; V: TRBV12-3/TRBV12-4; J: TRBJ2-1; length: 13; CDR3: CASRVKSYNEQFF; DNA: TGTGCCAGCCGGGTGAAATCCTACAATGAGCAGTTCTTC
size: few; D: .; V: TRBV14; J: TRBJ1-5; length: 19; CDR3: CASSQEKEVAQASNQPQHF; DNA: TGTGCCAGCAGCCAAGAGAAGGAAGTGGCGCAGGCCAGCAATCAGCCCCAGCATTTT
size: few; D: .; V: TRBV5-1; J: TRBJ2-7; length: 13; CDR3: CASSLAQFYEQYF; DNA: TGCGCCAGCAGCTTGGCACAGTTCTACGAGCAGTACTTC
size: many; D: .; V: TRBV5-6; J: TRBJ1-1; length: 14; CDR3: CASSLPGVVTEAFF; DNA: TGTGCCAGCAGCTTGCCAGGGGTGGTCACTGAAGCTTTCTTT
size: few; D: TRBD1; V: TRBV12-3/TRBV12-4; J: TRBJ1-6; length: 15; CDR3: CASQTSGTGRSPLHF; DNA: TGTGCCAGCCAAACATCCGGGACAGGGAGATCACCCCTCCACTTT
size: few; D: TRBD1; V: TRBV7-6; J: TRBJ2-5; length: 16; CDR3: CASSPTLDRVEETQYF; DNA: TGTGCCAGCAGCCCCACTCTGGACAGGGTGGAAGAGACCCAGTACTTC
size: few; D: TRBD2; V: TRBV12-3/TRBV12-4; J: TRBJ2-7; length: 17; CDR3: CASSLTSGSVASYEQYF; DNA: TGTGCCAGCAGTTTAACTAGCGGGAGCGTCGCCTCCTACGAGCAGTACTTC
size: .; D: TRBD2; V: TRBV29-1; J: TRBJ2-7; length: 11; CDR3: CSAQAGYEQYF; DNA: TGCAGCGCCCAAGCGGGATACGAGCAGTACTTC